Sequencing of this T cell receptor (beta chain) was carried out in a study of control samples from healthy donors and cancer patients. Generated by immunoSEQ multiplex PCR, the TCRdb table keeps only in-frame clones and is missing some. The table lists 90,000 to 100,000 clones, about four fifths of them singletons, with roughly 2% in the top ten. The V gene's germline CDR1 is LGHDT and CDR2 YNNKEL (reference sequence). Deletions cut 0 bases from V and 0 bases from J, with 12 bases between. The CDR3 spans 17 residues. There are a few counts of this clone. The receptor was derived from a man aged 55 to 69 in good health. The chain has TRBV3-1 (or the pseudogene TRBV3-2) and TRBJ2-1, with a weak D call TRBD1 (6 bases). Sequencing used blood. The CDR3 sequence: CASSQEDSYSSYNEQFF. The CDR3 DNA follows: TGTGCCAGCAGCCAAGAGGACAGTTACAGCTCCTACAATGAGCAGTTCTTC.